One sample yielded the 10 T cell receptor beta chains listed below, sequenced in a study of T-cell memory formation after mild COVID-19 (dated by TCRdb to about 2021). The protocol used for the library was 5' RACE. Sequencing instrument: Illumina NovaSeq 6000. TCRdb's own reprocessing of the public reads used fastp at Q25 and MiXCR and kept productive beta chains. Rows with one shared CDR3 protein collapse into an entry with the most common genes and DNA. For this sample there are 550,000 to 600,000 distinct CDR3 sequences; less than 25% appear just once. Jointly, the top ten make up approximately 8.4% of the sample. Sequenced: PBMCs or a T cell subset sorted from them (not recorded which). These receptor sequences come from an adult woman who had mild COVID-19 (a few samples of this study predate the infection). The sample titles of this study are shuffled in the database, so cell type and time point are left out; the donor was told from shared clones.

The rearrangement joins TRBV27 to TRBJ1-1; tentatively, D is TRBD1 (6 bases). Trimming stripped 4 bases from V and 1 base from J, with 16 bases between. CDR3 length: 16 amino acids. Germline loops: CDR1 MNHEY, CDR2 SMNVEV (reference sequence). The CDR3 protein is CASSSRTTDRNTEAFF. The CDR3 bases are TGTGCCAGCAGTTCGCGAACGACGGACAGGAACACTGAAGCTTTCTTT.

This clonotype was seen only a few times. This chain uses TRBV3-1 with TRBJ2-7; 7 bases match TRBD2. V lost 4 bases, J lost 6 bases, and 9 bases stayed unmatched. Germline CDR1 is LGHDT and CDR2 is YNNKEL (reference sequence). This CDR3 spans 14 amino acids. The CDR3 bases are TGTGCCAGCAGCCGGGACTATACCCCTGGCGAGCAGTACTTC. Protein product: CASSRDYTPGEQYF.

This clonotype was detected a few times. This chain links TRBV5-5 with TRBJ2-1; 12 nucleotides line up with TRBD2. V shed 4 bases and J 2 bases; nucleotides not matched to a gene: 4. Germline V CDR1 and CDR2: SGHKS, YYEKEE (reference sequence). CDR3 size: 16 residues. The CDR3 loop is CASSPASGRAYNEQFF. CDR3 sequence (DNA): TGTGCCAGCAGCCCCGCTAGCGGGAGGGCCTACAATGAGCAGTTCTTC.

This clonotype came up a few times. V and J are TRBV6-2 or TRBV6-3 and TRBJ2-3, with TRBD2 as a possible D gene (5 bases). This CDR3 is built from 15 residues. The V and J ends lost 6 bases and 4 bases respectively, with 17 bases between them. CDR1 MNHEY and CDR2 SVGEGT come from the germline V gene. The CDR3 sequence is CASSPGLGRADTQYF. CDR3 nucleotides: TGTGCCAGCAGCCCTGGACTTGGACGAGCAGATACGCAGTATTTT.

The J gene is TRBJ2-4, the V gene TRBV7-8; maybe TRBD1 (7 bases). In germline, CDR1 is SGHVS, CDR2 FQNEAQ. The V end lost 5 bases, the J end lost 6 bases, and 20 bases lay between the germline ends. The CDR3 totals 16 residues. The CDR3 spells CASSRRDFQGGNIQYF. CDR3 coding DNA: TGTGCCAGCAGCCGACGGGACTTCCAGGGGGGAAACATTCAGTACTTC.

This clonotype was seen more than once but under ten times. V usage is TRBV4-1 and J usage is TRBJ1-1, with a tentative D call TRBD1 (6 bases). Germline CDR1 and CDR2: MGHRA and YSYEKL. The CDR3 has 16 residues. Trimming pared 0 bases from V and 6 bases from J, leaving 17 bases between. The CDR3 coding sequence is TGCGCCAGCAGCCAAGAAAGCTTGGGGGGGCAGCCTGAAGCTTTCTTT. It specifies CASSQESLGGQPEAFF.

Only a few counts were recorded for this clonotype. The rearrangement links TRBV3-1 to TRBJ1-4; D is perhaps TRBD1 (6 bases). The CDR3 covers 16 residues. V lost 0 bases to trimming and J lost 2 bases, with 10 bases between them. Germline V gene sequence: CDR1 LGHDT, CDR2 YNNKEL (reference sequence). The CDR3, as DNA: TGTGCCAGCAGCCAAGATGCTGGGGGCACTAATGAAAAACTGTTTTTT. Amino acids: CASSQDAGGTNEKLFF.

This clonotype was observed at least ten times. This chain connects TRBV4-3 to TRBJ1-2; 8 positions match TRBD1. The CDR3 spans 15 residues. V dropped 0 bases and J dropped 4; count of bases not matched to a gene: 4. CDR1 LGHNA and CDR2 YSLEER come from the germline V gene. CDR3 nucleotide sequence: TGCGCCAGCAGCCAAGACAGGGGGCGCATCTATGGCTACACCTTC. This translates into CASSQDRGRIYGYTF.

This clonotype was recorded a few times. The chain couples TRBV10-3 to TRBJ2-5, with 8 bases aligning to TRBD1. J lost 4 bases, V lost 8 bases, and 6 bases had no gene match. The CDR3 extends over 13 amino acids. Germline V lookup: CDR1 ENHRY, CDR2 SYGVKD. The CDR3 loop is CAIGQGGTETQYF. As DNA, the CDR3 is TGTGCCATCGGACAGGGTGGTACAGAGACCCAGTACTTC.

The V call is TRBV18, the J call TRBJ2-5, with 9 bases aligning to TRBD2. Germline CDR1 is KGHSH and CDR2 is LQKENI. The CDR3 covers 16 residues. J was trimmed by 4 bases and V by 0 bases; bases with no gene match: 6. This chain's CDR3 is CASSPPAGGPSETQYF. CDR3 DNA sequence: TGTGCCAGCTCACCACCGGCGGGGGGGCCGTCAGAGACCCAGTACTTC.